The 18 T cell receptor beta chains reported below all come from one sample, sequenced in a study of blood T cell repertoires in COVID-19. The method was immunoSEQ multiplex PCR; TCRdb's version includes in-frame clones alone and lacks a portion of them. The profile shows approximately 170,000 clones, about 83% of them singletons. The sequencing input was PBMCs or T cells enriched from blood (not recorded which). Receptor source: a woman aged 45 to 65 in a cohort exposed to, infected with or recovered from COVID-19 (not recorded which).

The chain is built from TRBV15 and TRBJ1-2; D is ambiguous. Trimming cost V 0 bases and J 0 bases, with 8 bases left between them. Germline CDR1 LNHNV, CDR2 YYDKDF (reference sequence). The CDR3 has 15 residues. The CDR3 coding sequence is TGTGCCACCAGCAGAGATAGCTGGTCTAACTATGGCTACACCTTC. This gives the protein CATSRDSWSNYGYTF.

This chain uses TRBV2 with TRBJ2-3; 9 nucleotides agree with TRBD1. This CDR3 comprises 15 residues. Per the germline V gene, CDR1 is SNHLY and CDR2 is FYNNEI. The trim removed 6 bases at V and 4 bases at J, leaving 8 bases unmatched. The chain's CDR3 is CASSRTGAVPDTQYF. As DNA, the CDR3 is TGTGCCAGCAGCCGGACAGGGGCGGTCCCAGATACGCAGTATTTT. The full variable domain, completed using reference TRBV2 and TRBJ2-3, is EPEVTQTPSHQVTQMGQEVILRCVPISNHLYFYWYRQILGQKVEFLVSFYNNEISEKSEIFDDQFSVERPDGSNFTLKIRSTKLEDSAMYFCASSRTGAVPDTQYFGPGTRLTVL.

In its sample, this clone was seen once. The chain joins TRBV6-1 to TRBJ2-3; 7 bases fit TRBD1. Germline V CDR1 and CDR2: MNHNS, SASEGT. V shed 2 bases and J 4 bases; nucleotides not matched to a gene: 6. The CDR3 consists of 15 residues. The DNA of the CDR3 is TGTGCCAGCAGTGAAACCGGGACAGACCCAGATACGCAGTATTTT. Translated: CASSETGTDPDTQYF.

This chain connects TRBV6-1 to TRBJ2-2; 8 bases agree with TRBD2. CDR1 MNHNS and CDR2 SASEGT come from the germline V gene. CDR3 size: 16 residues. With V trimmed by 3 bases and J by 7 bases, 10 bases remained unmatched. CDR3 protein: CASSERAGRAIGELFF. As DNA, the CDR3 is TGTGCCAGCAGTGAGAGGGCCGGGAGGGCCATCGGGGAGCTGTTTTTT.

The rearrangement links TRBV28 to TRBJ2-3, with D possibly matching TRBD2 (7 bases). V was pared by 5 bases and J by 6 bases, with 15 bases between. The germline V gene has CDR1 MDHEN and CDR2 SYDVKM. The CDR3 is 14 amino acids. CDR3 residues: CASSVPGRGDTQYF. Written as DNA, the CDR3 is TGTGCCAGCAGTGTTCCAGGGAGGGGGGATACGCAGTATTTT.

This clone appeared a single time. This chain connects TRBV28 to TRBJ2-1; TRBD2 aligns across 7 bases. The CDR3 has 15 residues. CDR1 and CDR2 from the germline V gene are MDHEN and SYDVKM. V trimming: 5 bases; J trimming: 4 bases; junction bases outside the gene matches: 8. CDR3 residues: CASSEAGLKYNEQFF. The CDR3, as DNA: TGTGCCAGCAGTGAAGCGGGGTTAAAATACAATGAGCAGTTCTTC.

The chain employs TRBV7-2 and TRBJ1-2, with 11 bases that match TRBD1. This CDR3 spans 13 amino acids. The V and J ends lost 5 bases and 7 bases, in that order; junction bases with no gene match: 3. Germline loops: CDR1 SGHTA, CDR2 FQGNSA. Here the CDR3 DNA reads TGTGCCAGCAGCCGCGGGACAGGGGGTGGCTACACCTTC. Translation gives CASSRGTGGGYTF.

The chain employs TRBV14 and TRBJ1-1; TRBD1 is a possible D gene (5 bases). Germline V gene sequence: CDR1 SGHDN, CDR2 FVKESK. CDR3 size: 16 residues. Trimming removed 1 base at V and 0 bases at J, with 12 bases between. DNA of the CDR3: TGTGCCAGCAGCCAAGGATATAAACAGGTGAACACTGAAGCTTTCTTT. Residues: CASSQGYKQVNTEAFF.

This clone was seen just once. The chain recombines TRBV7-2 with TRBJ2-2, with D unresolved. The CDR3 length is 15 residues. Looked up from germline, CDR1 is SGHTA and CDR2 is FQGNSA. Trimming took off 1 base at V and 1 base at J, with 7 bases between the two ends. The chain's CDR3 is CASSLVWQNTGELFF. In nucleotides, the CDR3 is TGTGCCAGCAGCTTAGTATGGCAGAACACCGGGGAGCTGTTTTTT. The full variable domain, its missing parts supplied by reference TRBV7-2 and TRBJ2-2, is GAGVSQSPSNKVTEKGKDVELRCDPISGHTALYWYRQSLGQGLEFLIYFQGNSAPDKSGLPSDRFSAERTGGSVSTLTIQRTQQEDSAVYLCASSLVWQNTGELFFGEGSRLTVL.

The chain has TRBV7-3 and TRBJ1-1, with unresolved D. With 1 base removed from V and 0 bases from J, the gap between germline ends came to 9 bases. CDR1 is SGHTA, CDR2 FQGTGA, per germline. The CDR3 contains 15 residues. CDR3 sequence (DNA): TGTGCCAGCAGCTTAATGGCAGTTCTGAACACTGAAGCTTTCTTT. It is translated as CASSLMAVLNTEAFF.

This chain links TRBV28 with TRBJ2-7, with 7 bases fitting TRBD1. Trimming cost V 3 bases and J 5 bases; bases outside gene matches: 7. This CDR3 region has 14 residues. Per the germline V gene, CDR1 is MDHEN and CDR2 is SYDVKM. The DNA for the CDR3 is TGTGCCAGCAGTTTCCAGGGGGTGGGGGACGAGCAGTACTTC. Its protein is CASSFQGVGDEQYF.

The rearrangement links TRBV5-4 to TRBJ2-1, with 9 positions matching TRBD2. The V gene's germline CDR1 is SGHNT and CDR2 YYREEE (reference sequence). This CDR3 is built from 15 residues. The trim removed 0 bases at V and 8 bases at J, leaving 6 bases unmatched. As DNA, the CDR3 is TGTGCCAGCAGCTTGGGCGGGAGCGGGGGGTATGAGCAGTTCTTC. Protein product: CASSLGGSGGYEQFF.

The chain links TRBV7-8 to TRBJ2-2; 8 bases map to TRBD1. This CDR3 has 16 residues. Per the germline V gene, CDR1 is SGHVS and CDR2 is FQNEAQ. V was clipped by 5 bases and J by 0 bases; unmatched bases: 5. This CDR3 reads CASSAQQGANTGELFF. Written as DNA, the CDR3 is TGTGCCAGCAGCGCACAACAGGGGGCGAACACCGGGGAGCTGTTTTTT.

The CDR3 coding sequence is TGTGCCAGCAGACTAGCGGGTAACAATGAGCAGTTCTTC. It is translated as CASRLAGNNEQFF. The V gene is TRBV6-5, the J gene TRBJ2-1, with TRBD2 matching 9 bases. The CDR3 spans 13 residues. The J segment lost 5 bases and the V segment lost 6 bases, leaving 2 bases of the junction unmatched. Germline V gene lookup returns CDR1 MNHEY and CDR2 SVGAGI.

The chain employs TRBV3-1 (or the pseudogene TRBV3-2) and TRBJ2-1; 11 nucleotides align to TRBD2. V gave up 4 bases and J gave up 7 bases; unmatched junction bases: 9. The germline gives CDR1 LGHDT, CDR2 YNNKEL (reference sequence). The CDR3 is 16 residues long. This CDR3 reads CASSLNSGGASNEQFF. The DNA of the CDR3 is TGTGCCAGCAGCCTTAATAGCGGGGGGGCTTCAAATGAGCAGTTCTTC.

The CDR3 is CSVADGQETQYF. In DNA form, the CDR3 reads TGCAGCGTTGCTGACGGGCAAGAGACCCAGTACTTC. The chain has TRBV29-1 and TRBJ2-5; unclear D gene. V was trimmed by 4 bases and J by 2 bases, leaving 8 bases between them. This CDR3 is 12 amino acids long. Germline-derived CDR1 and CDR2 are SQVTM and ANQGSEA.

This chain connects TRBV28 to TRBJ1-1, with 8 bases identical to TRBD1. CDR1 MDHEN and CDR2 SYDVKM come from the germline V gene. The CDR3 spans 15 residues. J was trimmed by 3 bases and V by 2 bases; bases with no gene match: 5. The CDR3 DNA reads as TGTGCCAGCAGTTTAGGCAGGGGGCTATACACTGAAGCTTTCTTT. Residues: CASSLGRGLYTEAFF.

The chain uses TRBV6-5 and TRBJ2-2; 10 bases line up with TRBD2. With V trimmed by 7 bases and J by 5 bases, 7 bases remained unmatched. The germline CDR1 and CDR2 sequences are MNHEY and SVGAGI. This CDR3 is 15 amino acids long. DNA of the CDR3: TGTGCCAGCAAAGGGCTAGCGGGAGATACCGGGGAGCTGTTTTTT. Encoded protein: CASKGLAGDTGELFF.